These 26 T cell receptor beta chains came from one sample sequenced in a study of OX40 agonist ivuxolimab in advanced cancers. Produced via immunoSEQ multiplex PCR; TCRdb's table is partial and in-frame only. This table has roughly 34,000 clones, roughly nine tenths appearing once. The source was CD4+ or CD8+ T cells sorted from blood, collected in a trial of the OX40 agonist ivuxolimab. These TCRs come from an adult with an advanced solid tumor such as melanoma, head and neck, liver or kidney cancer.

This clone was seen just once. The V gene is TRBV4-1, the J gene TRBJ1-2; no reliable D call. The ends were cut back, 3 bases at V and 5 bases at J, with 10 bases in the middle. This CDR3 contains 13 residues. Germline lookup yields CDR1 MGHRA and CDR2 YSYEKL. For the CDR3, the DNA is TGCGCCAGCAGCCAGGAGCCGGGGTATGGCTACACCTTC. It is translated as CASSQEPGYGYTF.

The J gene is TRBJ2-3, the V gene TRBV29-1, with D tentatively TRBD2 (6 bases). Germline V gives CDR1 SQVTM, CDR2 ANQGSEA. The CDR3 spans 15 residues. V lost 0 bases and J 1 base, leaving 11 bases between the germline ends. This chain's CDR3 is CSVEERGRGTDTQYF. The CDR3 nucleotides are TGCAGCGTTGAAGAGCGGGGCAGGGGCACAGATACGCAGTATTTT.

This clone was detected once. V usage is TRBV19 and J usage is TRBJ2-7; 9 nucleotides agree with TRBD1. Looked up from germline, CDR1 is LNHDA and CDR2 is SQIVND (reference sequence). J gave up 3 bases and V 7 bases, and 4 bases lay outside the gene matches. CDR3 size: 13 residues. CDR3 DNA: TGTGCCAGTACCGCGGACAGGGGCTACGAGCAGTACTTC. Translating it yields CASTADRGYEQYF.

The rearrangement joins TRBV6-6 to TRBJ1-5; D is possibly TRBD1 (6 bases). Germline V gene sequence: CDR1 MNHNY, CDR2 SVGAGI (reference sequence). The length of the CDR3 is 15 residues. V lost 5 bases and J 1 base, leaving 12 bases between the germline ends. The DNA for the CDR3 is TGTGCCAGCAGTGGGTCCGGACAGAGCAATCAGCCCCAGCATTTT. It specifies CASSGSGQSNQPQHF.

This clone occurred once. Other DNA sequences in this specimen translate into the identical CDR3. V gene TRBV6-1 combines with J gene TRBJ2-2, with unresolved D. The CDR3 loop spans 14 amino acids. The germline V and J ends were trimmed by 6 bases and 2 bases, with 10 bases remaining between them. Germline V gene sequence: CDR1 MNHNS, CDR2 SASEGT. CDR3 loop: CASRKTVNTGELFF. CDR3 nucleotides: TGTGCCAGCAGGAAGACGGTAAACACCGGGGAGCTGTTTTTT.

The V call is TRBV4-2, the J call TRBJ1-4; D might be TRBD1 (5 bases). In germline, CDR1 is LGHNA, CDR2 YNFKEQ. The CDR3 runs to 16 residues. V lost 1 base and J lost 8, with 17 bases in between. The CDR3 loop is CASSQGAGTVVEKLFF. CDR3 sequence (DNA): TGTGCCAGCAGCCAAGGAGCCGGGACGGTTGTGGAAAAACTGTTTTTT.

The V gene is TRBV6-1, the J gene TRBJ2-5; 9 nucleotides agree with TRBD2. Germline V gene lookup returns CDR1 MNHNS and CDR2 SASEGT. With 5 bases clipped from V and 1 base from J, the junction kept 5 bases outside the gene matches. The CDR3 sequence is 15 residues long. CDR3 bases: TGTGCCAGCAGTCGCCTAGCGGGGACCCAAGAGACCCAGTACTTC. Its translation is CASSRLAGTQETQYF.

The V gene is TRBV5-4, the J gene TRBJ2-2; tentative D call: TRBD1 (6 bases). This CDR3 contains 16 residues. The V gene's germline CDR1 is SGHNT and CDR2 YYREEE (reference sequence). The V end was cut by 3 bases, the J end by 1 base, with 13 bases between. The CDR3 bases are TGTGCCAGCAGCTCACCCCGGGACAAGAACACCGGGGAGCTGTTTTTT. Translated, it gives CASSSPRDKNTGELFF.

The chain recombines TRBV5-4 with TRBJ1-2, with D possibly TRBD1 on 6 matching bases. Germline V gene data show CDR1 as SGHNT and CDR2 as YYREEE (reference sequence). V shed 0 bases and J shed 8 bases, with 11 bases lying between them. The CDR3 covers 13 residues. CDR3 loop: CASSLAGAEGYTF. In nucleotides, the CDR3 is TGTGCCAGCAGCTTGGCAGGGGCGGAGGGCTACACCTTC.

This clone was seen just once. The chain employs TRBV18 and TRBJ2-1; no clear D. CDR3 length equals 15 residues. V lost 2 bases and J lost 0, with 8 bases in between. Germline-derived CDR1 and CDR2 are KGHSH and LQKENI. This chain's CDR3 is CASSPELNSYNEQFF. CDR3 nucleotides: TGTGCCAGCTCACCAGAACTGAACTCCTACAATGAGCAGTTCTTC.

The rearrangement links TRBV5-1 to TRBJ1-4; no clear D. Between the trimmed V and J ends, which lost 0 bases and 0 bases, there was a span of 6 bases. Germline V gene data show CDR1 as SGHRS and CDR2 as YFSETQ. The length of the CDR3 is 15 residues. The CDR3 bases are TGCGCCAGCAGCTTGGCACCTGCAACTAATGAAAAACTGTTTTTT. It is translated as CASSLAPATNEKLFF.

The chain is built from TRBV6-5 and TRBJ2-5, with TRBD2 identical over 11 bases. The germline V gene has CDR1 MNHEY and CDR2 SVGAGI. The trim removed 2 bases at V and 7 bases at J, leaving 6 bases unmatched. The CDR3 contains 15 residues. The CDR3 sequence: CASSYGLAGGGTQYF. In DNA form, the CDR3 reads TGTGCCAGCAGTTACGGCCTAGCGGGGGGAGGGACCCAGTACTTC.

The V gene is TRBV4-3, the J gene TRBJ2-7, with D hard to call. Germline loops: CDR1 LGHNA, CDR2 YSLEER. CDR3 length equals 14 residues. Trimming took off 2 bases at V and 0 bases at J, with 8 bases between the two ends. The DNA for the CDR3 is TGCGCCAGCAGCCAACAGTACCCCTCCTACGAGCAGTACTTC. Translating gives CASSQQYPSYEQYF.

The J gene is TRBJ2-1, the V gene TRBV19; 15 bases fit TRBD2. Germline V gene data show CDR1 as LNHDA and CDR2 as SQIVND (reference sequence). The CDR3 contains 23 residues. J was trimmed by 1 base and V by 4 bases; bases with no gene match: 20. Here the CDR3 DNA reads TGTGCCAGTAGTAAGACCGGGACTAGCGGGAGGCTTCCGACTTTTTGGTCCTACAATGAGCAGTTCTTC. Its protein is CASSKTGTSGRLPTFWSYNEQFF.

The genes are TRBV15 and TRBJ1-1; the D gene is possibly TRBD1 (5 bases). CDR1 and CDR2 from the germline V gene are LNHNV and YYDKDF (reference sequence). The CDR3 is made up of 12 amino acids. Trimming cost V 0 bases and J 6 bases, with 5 bases left between them. CDR3 residues: CATSREGAEAFF. CDR3 DNA: TGTGCCACCAGCAGAGAAGGGGCTGAAGCTTTCTTT.

The chain recombines TRBV14 with TRBJ2-5; unclear D gene. The CDR3 is 13 amino acids. Trimming took off 3 bases at V and 7 bases at J, with 12 bases between the two ends. Germline V gene data show CDR1 as SGHDN and CDR2 as FVKESK. In DNA, the CDR3 is TGTGCCAGCAGCCAGCGCCAGCTAGGGACCCAGTACTTC. Amino acid sequence: CASSQRQLGTQYF.

The J gene is TRBJ2-1, the V gene TRBV13; the D gene is possibly TRBD2 (5 bases). This CDR3 has 15 residues. CDR1 PRHDT and CDR2 FYEKMQ come from the germline V gene (reference sequence). V gave up 5 bases and J gave up 6 bases, with 17 bases separating them. CDR3 DNA: TGTGCCAGCAGCGCCGGACTTATCAAGGGCAATGAGCAGTTCTTC. It encodes CASSAGLIKGNEQFF.

This chain links TRBV9 with TRBJ1-1; D gene uncertain. Between the trimmed V and J ends, which lost 0 bases and 5 bases, there was a span of 17 bases. The CDR3 is 16 amino acids. In germline, CDR1 is SGDLS, CDR2 YYNGEE. This CDR3 reads CASSVGGRGLETEAFF. CDR3 DNA: TGTGCCAGCAGCGTAGGCGGGCGCGGTCTAGAAACTGAAGCTTTCTTT.

This clone was found once. V and J are TRBV2 and TRBJ2-5; TRBD1 matches 7 bases. Germline V gives CDR1 SNHLY, CDR2 FYNNEI. CDR3 length: 15 amino acids. With 8 bases clipped from V and 5 bases from J, the junction kept 14 bases outside the gene matches. CDR3 protein: CASSTSEGAGETQYF. In DNA form, the CDR3 reads TGTGCCAGCTCTACATCCGAGGGGGCCGGGGAGACCCAGTACTTC.

This chain links TRBV5-1 with TRBJ2-1; D is uncertain. CDR3 length: 12 amino acids. Germline assignment: CDR1 SGHRS and CDR2 YFSETQ. Trimming removed 1 base from V and 5 bases from J, with 4 bases in between. CDR3 amino acids: CASSLWDNEQFF. The DNA of the CDR3 is TGCGCCAGCAGCTTGTGGGACAATGAGCAGTTCTTC.

The chain is built from TRBV6-1 and TRBJ2-5; 14 bases match TRBD2. The length of the CDR3 is 15 residues. Germline V gene data show CDR1 as MNHNS and CDR2 as SASEGT. V lost 7 bases to trimming and J lost 2 bases; unmatched junction nucleotides: 3. The CDR3 here is CASTRTSGGQETQYF. Here the CDR3 DNA reads TGTGCCAGCACTCGGACTAGCGGGGGGCAAGAGACCCAGTACTTC.

The CDR3 sequence is CASWGGRDQETQYF. The CDR3 DNA reads TGTGCCAGTTGGGGGGGCCGTGACCAAGAGACCCAGTACTTC. The rearrangement uses TRBV19 and TRBJ2-5; D perhaps matches TRBD2 (7 bases). Germline V gene data show CDR1 as LNHDA and CDR2 as SQIVND (reference sequence). The V gene lost 8 bases and the J gene lost 0 bases, with 13 bases spanning the gap. The CDR3 is 14 residues long.

This chain connects TRBV7-9 to TRBJ2-1; 11 bases are a match to TRBD2. Looked up from germline, CDR1 is SEHNR and CDR2 is FQNEAQ (reference sequence). This CDR3 has 16 amino acids. V shed 5 bases and J 7 bases; nucleotides not matched to a gene: 10. CDR3 nucleotide sequence: TGTGCCAGCAGCCGTACTCTAGCGGGAGGAGGGAATGAGCAGTTCTTC. Protein sequence: CASSRTLAGGGNEQFF.

The rearrangement joins TRBV28 to TRBJ1-2, with a possible D match to TRBD1 (6 bases). The CDR3 runs 14 residues. Trimming took off 6 bases at V and 4 bases at J, with 15 bases between the two ends. CDR1 is MDHEN, CDR2 SYDVKM, per germline. The DNA for the CDR3 is TGTGCCAGCAGGGGCTTATCGACAGGCTATGGCTACACCTTC. Residues: CASRGLSTGYGYTF.

This chain joins TRBV28 and TRBJ1-5; D call uncertain. V gave up 1 base and J gave up 0 bases, with 16 bases separating them. The CDR3 contains 18 residues. From germline, CDR1 is MDHEN and CDR2 SYDVKM. CDR3 protein: CASSLSGLDGYSNQPQHF. Here the CDR3 DNA reads TGTGCCAGCAGTTTATCAGGCCTCGACGGCTATAGCAATCAGCCCCAGCATTTT.

This clone has only a few counts. This sequence joins TRBV2 and TRBJ2-1; perhaps TRBD2 as D (5 bases). Germline V lookup: CDR1 SNHLY, CDR2 FYNNEI. CDR3 length: 13 amino acids. V lost 2 bases, J lost 6 bases, and 8 bases lay in between. The CDR3 is CASSETRANEQFF. Written as DNA, the CDR3 is TGTGCCAGCAGTGAAACTAGAGCCAATGAGCAGTTCTTC.